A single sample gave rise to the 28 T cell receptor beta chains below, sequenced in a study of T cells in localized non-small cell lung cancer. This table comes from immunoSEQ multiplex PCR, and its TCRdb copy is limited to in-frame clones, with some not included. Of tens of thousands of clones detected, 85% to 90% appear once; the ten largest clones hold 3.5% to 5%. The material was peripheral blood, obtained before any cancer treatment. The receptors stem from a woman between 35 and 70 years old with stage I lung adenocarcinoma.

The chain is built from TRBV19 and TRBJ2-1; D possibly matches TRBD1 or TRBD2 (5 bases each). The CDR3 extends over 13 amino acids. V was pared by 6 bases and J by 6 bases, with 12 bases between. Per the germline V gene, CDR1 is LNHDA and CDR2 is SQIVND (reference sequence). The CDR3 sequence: CASRPGAVNEQFF. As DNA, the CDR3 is TGTGCCAGTAGGCCCGGGGCCGTCAATGAGCAGTTCTTC.

The CDR3 DNA reads as TGTGCCAGCAGCGGCGCCCCTTGGAGGGGAGAGTTCAATGAGCAGTTCTTC. Translated, it gives CASSGAPWRGEFNEQFF. The chain carries TRBV9 and TRBJ2-1; the D gene is possibly TRBD2 (6 bases). Germline loops: CDR1 SGDLS, CDR2 YYNGEE. The CDR3 is 17 residues long. Trimming left V 3 bases short and J 6 bases short, with 22 bases between.

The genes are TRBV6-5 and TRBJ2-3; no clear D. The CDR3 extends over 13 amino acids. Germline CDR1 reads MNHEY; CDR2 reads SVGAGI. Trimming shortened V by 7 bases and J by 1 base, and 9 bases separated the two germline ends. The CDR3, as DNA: TGTGCCAGCACTCATCTGCGCACAGATACGCAGTATTTT. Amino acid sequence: CASTHLRTDTQYF.

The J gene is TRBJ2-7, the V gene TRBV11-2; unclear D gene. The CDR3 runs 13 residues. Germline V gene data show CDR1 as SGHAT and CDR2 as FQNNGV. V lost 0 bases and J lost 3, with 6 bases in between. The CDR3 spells CASSLDFDYEQYF. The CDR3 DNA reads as TGTGCCAGCAGCTTAGATTTTGACTACGAGCAGTACTTC.

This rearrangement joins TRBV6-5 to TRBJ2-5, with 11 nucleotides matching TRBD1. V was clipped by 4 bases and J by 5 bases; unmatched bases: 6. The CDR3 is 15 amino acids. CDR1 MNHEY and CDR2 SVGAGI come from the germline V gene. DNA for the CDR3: TGTGCCAGCAGTTCGGGACAGGGGGTACGGGAGACCCAGTACTTC. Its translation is CASSSGQGVRETQYF.

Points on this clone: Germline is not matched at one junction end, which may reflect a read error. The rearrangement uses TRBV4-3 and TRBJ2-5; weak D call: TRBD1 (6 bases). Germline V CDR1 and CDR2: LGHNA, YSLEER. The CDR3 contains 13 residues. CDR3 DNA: TGCGCCAGCAGCCCCCTAGGGGGAGAGGCCCAGTACTTC. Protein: CASSPLGGEAQYF.

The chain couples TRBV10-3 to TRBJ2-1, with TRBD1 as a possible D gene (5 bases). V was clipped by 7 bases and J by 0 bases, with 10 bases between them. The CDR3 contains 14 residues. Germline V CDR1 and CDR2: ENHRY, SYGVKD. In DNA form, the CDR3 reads TGTGCCATCACCGGAGACAGCTCCTACAATGAGCAGTTCTTC. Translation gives CAITGDSSYNEQFF.

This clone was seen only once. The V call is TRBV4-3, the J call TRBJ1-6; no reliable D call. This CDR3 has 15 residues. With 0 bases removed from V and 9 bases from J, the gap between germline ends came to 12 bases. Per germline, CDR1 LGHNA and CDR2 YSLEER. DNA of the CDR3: TGCGCCAGCAGCCAAGATGCTTTCGACATTTCACCCCTCCACTTT. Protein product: CASSQDAFDISPLHF.

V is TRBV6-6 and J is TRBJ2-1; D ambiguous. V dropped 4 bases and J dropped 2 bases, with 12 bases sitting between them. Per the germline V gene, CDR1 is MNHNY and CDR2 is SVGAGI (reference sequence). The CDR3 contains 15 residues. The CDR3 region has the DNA TGTGCCAGCAGTTCCTCAACTATACCCTACAATGAGCAGTTCTTC. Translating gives CASSSSTIPYNEQFF.

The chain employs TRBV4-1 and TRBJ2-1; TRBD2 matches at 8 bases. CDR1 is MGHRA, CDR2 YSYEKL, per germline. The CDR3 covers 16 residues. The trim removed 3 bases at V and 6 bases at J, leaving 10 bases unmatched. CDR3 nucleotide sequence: TGCGCCAGCAGCCAGAGAGGGACTAGTCCGTTCAATGAGCAGTTCTTC. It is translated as CASSQRGTSPFNEQFF.

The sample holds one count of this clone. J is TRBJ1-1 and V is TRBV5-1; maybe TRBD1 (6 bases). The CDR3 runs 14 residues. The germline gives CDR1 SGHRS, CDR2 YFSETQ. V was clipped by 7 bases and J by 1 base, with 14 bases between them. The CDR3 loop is CASSGAGENTEAFF. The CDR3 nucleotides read TGCGCCAGCTCAGGGGCAGGGGAGAACACTGAAGCTTTCTTT. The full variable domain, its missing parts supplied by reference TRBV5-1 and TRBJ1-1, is KAGVTQTPRYLIKTRGQQVTLSCSPISGHRSVSWYQQTPGQGLQFLFEYFSETQRNKGNFPGRFSGRQFSNSRSEMNVSTLELGDSALYLCASSGAGENTEAFFGQGTRLTVV.

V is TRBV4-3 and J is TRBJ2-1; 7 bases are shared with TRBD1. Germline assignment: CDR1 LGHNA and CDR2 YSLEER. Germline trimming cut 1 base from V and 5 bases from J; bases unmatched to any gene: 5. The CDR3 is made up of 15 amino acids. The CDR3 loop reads CASSQVVRGHNEQFF. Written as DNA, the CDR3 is TGCGCCAGCAGCCAAGTAGTTAGGGGGCACAATGAGCAGTTCTTC.

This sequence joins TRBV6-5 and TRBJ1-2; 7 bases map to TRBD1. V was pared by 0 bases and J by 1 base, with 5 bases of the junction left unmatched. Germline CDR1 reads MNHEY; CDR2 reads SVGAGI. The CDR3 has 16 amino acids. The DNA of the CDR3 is TGTGCCAGCAGTTACTCGGGACAGTACCTTAACTATGGCTACACCTTC. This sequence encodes CASSYSGQYLNYGYTF.

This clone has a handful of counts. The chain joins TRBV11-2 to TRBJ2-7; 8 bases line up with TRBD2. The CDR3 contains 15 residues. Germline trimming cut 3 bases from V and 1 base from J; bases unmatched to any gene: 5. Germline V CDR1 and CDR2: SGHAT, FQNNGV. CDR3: CASSLYGGGSYEQYF. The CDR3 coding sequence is TGTGCCAGCAGCTTGTACGGCGGGGGGTCCTACGAGCAGTACTTC. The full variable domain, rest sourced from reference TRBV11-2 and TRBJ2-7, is EAGVAQSPRYKIIEKRQSVAFWCNPISGHATLYWYQQILGQGPKLLIQFQNNGVVDDSQLPKDRFSAERLKGVDSTLKIQPAKLEDSAVYLCASSLYGGGSYEQYFGPGTRLTVT.

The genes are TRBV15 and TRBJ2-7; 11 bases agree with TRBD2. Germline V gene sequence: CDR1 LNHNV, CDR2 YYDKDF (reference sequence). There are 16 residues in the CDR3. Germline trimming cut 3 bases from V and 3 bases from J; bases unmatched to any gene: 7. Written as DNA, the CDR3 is TGTGCCACCAGCAGGGACGGGACTAGCGGTTACTACGAGCAGTACTTC. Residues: CATSRDGTSGYYEQYF.

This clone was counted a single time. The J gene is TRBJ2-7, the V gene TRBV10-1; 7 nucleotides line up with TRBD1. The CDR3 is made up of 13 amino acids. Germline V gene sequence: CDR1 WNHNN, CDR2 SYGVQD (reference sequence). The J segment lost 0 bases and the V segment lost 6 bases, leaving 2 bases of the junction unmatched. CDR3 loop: CASSRDSSYEQYF. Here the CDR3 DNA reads TGCGCCAGCAGCCGGGACAGCTCCTACGAGCAGTACTTC.

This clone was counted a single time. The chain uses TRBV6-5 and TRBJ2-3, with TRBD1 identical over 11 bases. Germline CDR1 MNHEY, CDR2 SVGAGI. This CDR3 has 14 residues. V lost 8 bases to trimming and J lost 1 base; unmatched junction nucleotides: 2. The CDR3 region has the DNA TGTGCCAGCTTGGGACAGGGGGGCACAGATACGCAGTATTTT. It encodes CASLGQGGTDTQYF.

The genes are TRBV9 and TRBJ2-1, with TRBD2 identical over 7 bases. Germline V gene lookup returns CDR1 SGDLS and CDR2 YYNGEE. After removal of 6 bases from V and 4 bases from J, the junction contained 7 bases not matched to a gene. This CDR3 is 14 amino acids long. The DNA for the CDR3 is TGTGCCAGCACGGGGACGGGGGGTTACAATGAGCAGTTCTTC. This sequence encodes CASTGTGGYNEQFF.

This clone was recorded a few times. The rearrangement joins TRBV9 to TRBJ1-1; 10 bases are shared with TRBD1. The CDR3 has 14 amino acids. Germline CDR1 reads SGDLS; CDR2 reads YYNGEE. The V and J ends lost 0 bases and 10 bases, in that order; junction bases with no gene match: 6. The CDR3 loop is CASSVEDRGRVAFF. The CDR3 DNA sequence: TGTGCCAGCAGCGTAGAAGACAGGGGGCGCGTAGCTTTCTTT.

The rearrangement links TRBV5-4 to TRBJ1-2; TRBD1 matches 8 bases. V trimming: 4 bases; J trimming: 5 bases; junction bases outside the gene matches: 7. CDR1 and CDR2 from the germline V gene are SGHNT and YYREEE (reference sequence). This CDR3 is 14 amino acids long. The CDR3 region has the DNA TGTGCCAGCAGCCCCGGGACAGGCGATTATGGCTACACCTTC. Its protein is CASSPGTGDYGYTF.

The CDR3 DNA sequence: TGTGCCAGCAGCTCGACTAGCCGTTCTCCATACGAGCAGTACTTC. This gives the protein CASSSTSRSPYEQYF. The V and J genes are TRBV7-9 and TRBJ2-7; 7 bases agree with TRBD2. The germline gives CDR1 SEHNR, CDR2 FQNEAQ (reference sequence). The CDR3 covers 15 residues. V trimming: 4 bases; J trimming: 4 bases; junction bases outside the gene matches: 10. The whole variable domain, remainder taken from reference TRBV7-9 and TRBJ2-7, is DTGVSQNPRHKITKRGQNVTFRCDPISEHNRLYWYRQTLGQGPEFLTYFQNEAQLEKSRLLSDRFSAERPKGSFSTLEIQRTEQGDSAMYLCASSSTSRSPYEQYFGPGTRLTVT.

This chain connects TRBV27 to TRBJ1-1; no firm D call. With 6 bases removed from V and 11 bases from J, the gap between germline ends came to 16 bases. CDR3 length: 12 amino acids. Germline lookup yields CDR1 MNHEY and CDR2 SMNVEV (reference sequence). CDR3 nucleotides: TGTGCCAGCAGCCCCCGGGTGGGTAAGGCTTTCTTT. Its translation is CASSPRVGKAFF.

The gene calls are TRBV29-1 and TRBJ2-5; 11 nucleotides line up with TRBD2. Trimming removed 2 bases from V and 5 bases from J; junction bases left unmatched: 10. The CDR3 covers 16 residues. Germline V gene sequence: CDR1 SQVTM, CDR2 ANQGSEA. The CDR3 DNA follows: TGCAGCGTTGAAAACCTAGCGGGGGGCCGGAGGGAGACCCAGTACTTC. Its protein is CSVENLAGGRRETQYF. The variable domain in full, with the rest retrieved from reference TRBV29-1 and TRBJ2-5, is SAVISQKPSRDICQRGTSLTIQCQVDSQVTMMFWYRQQPGQSLTLIATANQGSEATYESGFVIDKFPISRPNLTFSTLTVSNMSPEDSSIYLCSVENLAGGRRETQYFGPGTRLLVL.

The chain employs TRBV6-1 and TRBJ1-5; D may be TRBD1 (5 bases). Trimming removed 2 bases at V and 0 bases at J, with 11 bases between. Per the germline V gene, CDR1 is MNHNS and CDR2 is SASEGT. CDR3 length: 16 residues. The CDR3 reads CASSEYGGYSNQPQHF. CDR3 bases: TGTGCCAGCAGTGAATATGGGGGGTATAGCAATCAGCCCCAGCATTTT.

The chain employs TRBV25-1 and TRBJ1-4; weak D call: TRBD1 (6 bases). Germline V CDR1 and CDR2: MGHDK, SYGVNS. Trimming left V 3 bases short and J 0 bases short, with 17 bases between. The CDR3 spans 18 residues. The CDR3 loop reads CASSDRGEQTTTNEKLFF. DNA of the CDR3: TGTGCCAGCAGTGATAGGGGGGAACAGACCACAACTAATGAAAAACTGTTTTTT.

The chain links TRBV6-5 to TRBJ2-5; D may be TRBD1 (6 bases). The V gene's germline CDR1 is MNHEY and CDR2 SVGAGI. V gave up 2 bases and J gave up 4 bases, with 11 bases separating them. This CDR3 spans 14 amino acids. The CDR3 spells CASSYGQGRETQYF. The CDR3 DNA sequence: TGTGCCAGCAGTTACGGGCAGGGGCGAGAGACCCAGTACTTC.

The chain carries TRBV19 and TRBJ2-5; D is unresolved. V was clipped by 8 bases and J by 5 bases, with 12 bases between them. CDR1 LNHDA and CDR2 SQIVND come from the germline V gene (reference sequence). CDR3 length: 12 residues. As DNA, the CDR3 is TGTGCCAGTTCGGCGTCCCCTGAGACCCAGTACTTC. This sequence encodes CASSASPETQYF.

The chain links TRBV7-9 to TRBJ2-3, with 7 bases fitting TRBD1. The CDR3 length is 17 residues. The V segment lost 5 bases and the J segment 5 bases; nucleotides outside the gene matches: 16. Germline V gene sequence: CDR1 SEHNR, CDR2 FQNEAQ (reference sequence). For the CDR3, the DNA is TGTGCCAGCAGCCAGGTCCACAGGGGAATTTCACGAGATACGCAGTATTTT. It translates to CASSQVHRGISRDTQYF.